Ten or more counts support the clone carrying this T cell receptor beta chain. Its antigen is still unknown. The data were taken from a study of metastatic and nonmetastatic thyroid tumors. Looking at the study overall: Repertoires of blood and of tissue (tumor or nodule) from malignant and benign thyroid patients were compared.

V was clipped by 3 bases and J by 6 bases, with 9 bases between them. Germline lookup yields CDR1 MNHEY and CDR2 SMNVEV (reference sequence). There are 13 residues in the CDR3. How the authors handled the data: Construction of a distant-metastasis classifier for papillary thyroid cancer relied on CDR3 differences across clinicopathological groups. TCRdb used MiXCR to call clones anew from the PCR reads. It is TCRdb's table, rather than the study itself, that gives the V and J calls and clone size. The table includes tens of thousands of clones, 15% to 20% detected once. General observations from the study: Within blood and tumor, benign nodules reportedly had significantly lower TCR beta diversity than malignant thyroid tumors did.

Thyroid surgery was preceded by no treatment in any patient. The origin of this receptor is a female donor with papillary thyroid cancer or a benign thyroid nodule (not recorded which). Some clones in this sample may be carry-over from other donors' samples. The V gene is TRBV27, the J gene TRBJ1-5; a weak D match, TRBD1 (6 bases). Material for sequencing was blood. For the CDR3, the DNA is TGTGCCAGCAGTTTTCAGGGGCTTCAGCCCCAGCATTTT. As protein: CASSFQGLQPQHF.